Listed below are T cell receptor beta chains from one sample, sequenced in a study of CXCR3-negative and CXCR3-positive naive CD8 T cells. No DNA is given; TCRdb re-called the 5' RACE reads and lists each CDR3 protein once. The specimen's table records about 82,000 distinct CDR3 sequences. Sequenced input: naive CXCR3- CD8+ T cells from blood. These receptors were taken from a human donor in good health. Some clones in this sample may be carry-over from other donors' samples. Each CDR3 is given with its conserved first and last residue.

v_gene: TRBV20-1; j_gene: TRBJ1-1; CDR3aa: CSAEGGAMNTEAFF
v_gene: TRBV7-9; j_gene: TRBJ1-6; CDR3aa: CASSPSTGSSPLHF
v_gene: TRBV6-5; j_gene: TRBJ2-7; CDR3aa: CASSYSTSLGTALEQYF
v_gene: TRBV5-1; j_gene: TRBJ2-5; CDR3aa: CASSLEVGREEGKETQYF
v_gene: TRBV19; j_gene: TRBJ1-1; CDR3aa: CASSPRTGGITEAFF
v_gene: TRBV29-1; j_gene: TRBJ2-7; CDR3aa: CSVDGTDNYEQYF
v_gene: TRBV6-6; j_gene: TRBJ2-7; CDR3aa: CASSYSETREQYF
v_gene: TRBV7-9; j_gene: TRBJ2-7; CDR3aa: CASSSTGSYEQYF
v_gene: TRBV29-1; j_gene: TRBJ2-2; CDR3aa: CSVESGTHGELFF
v_gene: TRBV6-2/TRBV6-3; j_gene: TRBJ2-7; CDR3aa: CASSLRPNYEQYF
v_gene: TRBV20-1; j_gene: TRBJ2-3; CDR3aa: CSAKEGGEINTQYF
v_gene: TRBV14; j_gene: TRBJ1-1; CDR3aa: CASSQSRAIEAFF
v_gene: TRBV6-6; j_gene: TRBJ2-7; CDR3aa: CASSNPGQGEIYEQYF
v_gene: TRBV29-1; j_gene: TRBJ2-5; CDR3aa: CSVDRQPEETQYF
v_gene: TRBV7-9; j_gene: TRBJ2-1; CDR3aa: CASSLAVERGDPQFF
v_gene: TRBV20-1; j_gene: TRBJ1-4; CDR3aa: CSAREGREAPWKLFF
v_gene: TRBV2; j_gene: TRBJ2-7; CDR3aa: CASSEGPAGSHEQYF
v_gene: TRBV5-1; j_gene: TRBJ2-7; CDR3aa: CASSSRLAGGNDEQYF
v_gene: TRBV29-1; j_gene: TRBJ2-7; CDR3aa: CSVADKLYEQYF
v_gene: TRBV29-1; j_gene: TRBJ2-2; CDR3aa: CSADERTGELFF
v_gene: TRBV29-1; j_gene: TRBJ2-3; CDR3aa: CSVVEQGDTTDTQYF
v_gene: TRBV30; j_gene: TRBJ2-2; CDR3aa: CAWTDRMEPGELFF
v_gene: TRBV20-1; j_gene: TRBJ1-1; CDR3aa: CSARDSRGTMNTEAFF
v_gene: TRBV29-1; j_gene: TRBJ2-7; CDR3aa: CSVDGLNGGYEQYF
v_gene: TRBV29-1; j_gene: TRBJ2-3; CDR3aa: CSYVGEGTWADTQYF
v_gene: TRBV28; j_gene: TRBJ2-4; CDR3aa: CASTSTSGPKNIQYF
v_gene: TRBV29-1; j_gene: TRBJ2-7; CDR3aa: CSVEDPRAGGNEQYF
v_gene: TRBV7-3; j_gene: TRBJ2-7; CDR3aa: CASSLDEGAAYEQYF
v_gene: TRBV14; j_gene: TRBJ1-2; CDR3aa: CASSQEGNSYGYTF
v_gene: TRBV11-1; j_gene: TRBJ2-7; CDR3aa: CASSPRWSSYEQYF
v_gene: TRBV27; j_gene: TRBJ2-3; CDR3aa: CASSFGGKTDTQYF
v_gene: TRBV5-6; j_gene: TRBJ1-4; CDR3aa: CASLDSTGIGKLFF
v_gene: TRBV6-2/TRBV6-3; j_gene: TRBJ2-7; CDR3aa: CASSYGGNYEQYF
v_gene: TRBV29-1; j_gene: TRBJ2-3; CDR3aa: CSVEPRTSGSKDTQYF
v_gene: TRBV4-3; j_gene: TRBJ2-1; CDR3aa: CASSQDRATYEQFF
v_gene: TRBV20-1; j_gene: TRBJ2-7; CDR3aa: CSASFLGAAYEQYF
v_gene: TRBV7-2; j_gene: TRBJ2-7; CDR3aa: CASSLEGSAYEQYF
v_gene: TRBV6-2/TRBV6-3; j_gene: TRBJ2-1; CDR3aa: CASSYLCTSDDEQFF
v_gene: TRBV29-1; j_gene: TRBJ2-2; CDR3aa: CSAWGGGVLFF
v_gene: TRBV5-1; j_gene: TRBJ1-1; CDR3aa: CASSLVRLNTEAFF
v_gene: TRBV4-2; j_gene: TRBJ2-7; CDR3aa: CASSQAIAEISYEQYF
v_gene: TRBV7-6; j_gene: TRBJ2-2; CDR3aa: CASSRDRQNTGELFF
v_gene: TRBV29-1; j_gene: TRBJ2-7; CDR3aa: CSVRGTGAYEQYF
v_gene: TRBV30; j_gene: TRBJ2-2; CDR3aa: CAWTGPDTGELFF
v_gene: TRBV10-3; j_gene: TRBJ2-5; CDR3aa: CAISADSGYRETQYF
v_gene: TRBV7-9; j_gene: TRBJ2-1; CDR3aa: CASSSGLAGGTSYNEQFF
v_gene: TRBV5-1; j_gene: TRBJ2-2; CDR3aa: CASSLEGQTAGGELFF
v_gene: TRBV2; j_gene: TRBJ1-2; CDR3aa: CASRYSEEGYTF